This TCR beta chain came from a study of OX40 agonist ivuxolimab in advanced cancers. Study overall: An agonistic anti-OX40 (CD134) antibody, ivuxolimab, was used to treat the patients. Findings of the study overall: The expanded peripheral T cells' antigen specificity was not determined.

Comment on this clone: The target antigen is unknown.

Only in-frame clones appear in the TCRdb table, and some are missing; sequencing was by immunoSEQ multiplex PCR. This sample has tens of thousands of clones, with 88% found just once. Per the germline V gene, CDR1 is MDHEN and CDR2 is SYDVKM. CDR3 size: 13 residues. The V end lost 5 bases, the J end lost 5 bases, and 12 bases lay between the germline ends. The clonotype originates from an adult with an advanced solid tumor such as melanoma, head and neck, liver or kidney cancer. The material was CD4+ or CD8+ T cells sorted from blood, obtained in a trial of the OX40 agonist ivuxolimab. The J gene is TRBJ2-5, the V gene TRBV28, with no clear D. The CDR3 region is CASSIAGSETQYF. As DNA, the CDR3 is TGTGCCAGCAGTATTGCCGGGTCCGAGACCCAGTACTTC.